The TCR beta chain described here comes from a study of blood T cells in healthy people across ages. The study's findings and limits: Diversity of TCR beta per million T cells declined in a roughly linear way with age.

Remarks on this clonotype: Its antigen remains unidentified.

Germline CDR1 SQVTM, CDR2 ANQGSEA. The CDR3 is 11 amino acids. Trimming removed 5 bases at V and 7 bases at J, with 9 bases between. A sample-barcoded 5' primer and a J-beta primer mix were used in a second PCR of roughly 7 to 11 cycles. Each of the samples gave a minimum of 2.5 million paired-end reads that contained CDR3. TCRdb itself ran the 5' RACE reads through MiXCR, one entry per CDR3 protein. The sample lists over 500,000 distinct CDR3 sequences, around 27% occurring once. These data were also reused for a study on T cells of mothers and their children.

The chain recombines TRBV29-1 with TRBJ2-4; D possibly uses TRBD1 or TRBD2 (5 bases each). The clonotype originates from a boy aged 2 to 9 in good health. The sample was blood. The chain's CDR3 is CSVREGNIQYF. DNA of the CDR3: TGCAGCGTTAGAGAGGGGAACATTCAGTACTTC.